These 22 T cell receptor beta chains were all obtained from the same sample, sequenced in a study of T-cell reconstitution after alpha-beta-depleted transplantation in children. Which antigens these TCRs recognize remains unknown. Study-wide results and limits: Newly made T cells mostly supplied T-cell counts and diversity one year after transplant.

Unique molecular identifiers were incorporated during preparation of the TCRbeta library. TCRdb reprocessed the PCR reads via MiXCR and lists one record per CDR3 protein. Of about 300,000 distinct CDR3 sequences listed, less than 9.5% are singletons. Sequenced material: peripheral blood, taken 360 days after TCRalphabeta/CD19-depleted stem cell transplant. The receptors were gathered from a female patient aged 2 to 10 who had a stem cell transplant for Fanconi anemia, so the T cells may come from the graft donor.

The sample holds many counts of this clonotype. The junction departs from germline at one end; a sequencing error may be responsible. This chain joins TRBV20-1 and TRBJ1-1; possibly TRBD1 for D (5 bases). The CDR3 extends over 14 amino acids. Germline lookup yields CDR1 DFQATT and CDR2 SNEGSKA (reference sequence). CDR3 nucleotides: TGCAGTGCTAGAGACAGGGTCGTGAATACTGAAGCTTTCTTT. Its translation is CSARDRVVNTEAFF.

This clonotype was detected a few times. The chain links TRBV7-2 to TRBJ1-5; a weak D match, TRBD1 (6 bases). From germline, CDR1 is SGHTA and CDR2 FQGNSA. The CDR3 length is 15 residues. V was trimmed by 1 base and J by 7 bases, leaving 14 bases between them. Written as DNA, the CDR3 is TGTGCCAGCAGCTTAGTGCGGGGGCAGGGACAGCCCCAGCATTTT. This codes for CASSLVRGQGQPQHF.

This clonotype has a count of ten or more. The rearrangement joins TRBV6-1 to TRBJ1-1; 10 nucleotides match TRBD1. Per germline, CDR1 MNHNS and CDR2 SASEGT. The CDR3 runs 14 residues. Trimming removed 8 bases from V and 3 bases from J; junction bases left unmatched: 6. The CDR3 region is CASGTGEDYTEAFF. The CDR3 DNA is TGTGCCAGCGGGACAGGGGAAGATTACACTGAAGCTTTCTTT.

This clonotype was counted a few times. The chain couples TRBV24-1 to TRBJ2-7; 7 bases agree with TRBD1. The J segment lost 2 bases and the V segment lost 0 bases, leaving 15 bases of the junction unmatched. This CDR3 has 19 amino acids. The germline V gene has CDR1 KGHDR and CDR2 SFDVKD. CDR3 DNA: TGTGCCACCAGTGATTTGAGGGGCTCCGGGACAGATTATACCTACGAGCAGTACGTC. It codes for CATSDLRGSGTDYTYEQYV.

This clonotype was found a few times. The V gene is TRBV30, the J gene TRBJ2-3; 9 bases align to TRBD2. Trimming took 4 bases from V and 2 from J; bases not matched to a gene: 16. Germline lookup yields CDR1 GTSNPN and CDR2 SVGIG (reference sequence). CDR3 length: 18 amino acids. CDR3: CAWIRPSGGTTPTDTQYF. The CDR3 bases are TGTGCCTGGATACGACCGAGCGGGGGGACTACTCCCACAGATACGCAGTATTTT. Variable domain in full (rest from reference TRBV30 and TRBJ2-3): SQTIHQWPATLVQPVGSPLSLECTVEGTSNPNLYWYRQAAGRGLQLLFYSVGIGQISSEVPQNLSASRPQDRQFILSSKKLLLSDSGFYLCAWIRPSGGTTPTDTQYFGPGTRLTVL.

The sample holds many counts of this clonotype. The CDR3 nucleotides are TGCGCCAGCAGCTTACCCCAGGCGAACACCGGGGAGCTGTTTTTT. As protein: CASSLPQANTGELFF. V usage is TRBV5-1 and J usage is TRBJ2-2; D not resolved. The CDR3 has 15 residues. CDR1 SGHRS and CDR2 YFSETQ come from the germline V gene. The V gene lost 2 bases and the J gene lost 0 bases, with 8 bases spanning the gap.

This clonotype came up many times. The V call is TRBV7-8, the J call TRBJ2-2; the match to TRBD2 covers 10 bases. CDR3 size: 18 residues. Germline-derived CDR1 and CDR2 are SGHVS and FQNEAQ. Trimming removed 2 bases from V and 0 bases from J; junction bases left unmatched: 6. CDR3 sequence: CASSLTGLAASNTGELFF. The CDR3 DNA sequence: TGTGCCAGCAGCTTAACTGGACTAGCGGCCTCGAACACCGGGGAGCTGTTTTTT.

In its sample, this clonotype was seen many times. The V call is TRBV28, the J call TRBJ2-7, with D perhaps TRBD1 or TRBD2 (5 bases each). Trimming took off 8 bases at V and 4 bases at J, with 18 bases between the two ends. The CDR3 is made up of 14 amino acids. Per germline, CDR1 MDHEN and CDR2 SYDVKM. The CDR3 protein is CASYETGRGYEQYF. As DNA, the CDR3 is TGTGCCAGCTATGAGACGGGAAGGGGTTACGAGCAGTACTTC.

This clonotype was recorded at least ten times. CDR3 residues: CASSYFGAGKLDTQYF. The CDR3 coding sequence is TGTGCCAGCAGTTATTTCGGAGCGGGAAAGTTAGATACGCAGTATTTT. V is TRBV6-5 and J is TRBJ2-3, with 7 bases lining up with TRBD2. Trimming took 3 bases from V and 5 from J; bases not matched to a gene: 11. The germline CDR1 and CDR2 sequences are MNHEY and SVGAGI. The CDR3 length is 16 residues.

Only a few counts were recorded for this clonotype. This chain uses TRBV25-1 with TRBJ1-2; D might be TRBD1 (5 bases). With 4 bases removed from V and 4 bases from J, the gap between germline ends came to 22 bases. The CDR3 sequence is 17 residues long. Germline values: CDR1 MGHDK, CDR2 SYGVNS. Here the CDR3 DNA reads TGTGCCAGCAGTGGCCGGGACGGGAAGACTTTAAGCTATGGCTACACCTTC. Its translation is CASSGRDGKTLSYGYTF.

This rearrangement joins TRBV2 to TRBJ2-5; 8 bases align to TRBD1. The CDR3 contains 15 residues. Losses at the gene ends were 5 bases for V and 5 bases for J; bases not matched to a gene: 10. Germline V gives CDR1 SNHLY, CDR2 FYNNEI. The CDR3 loop reads CASSSDRGPGETQYF. CDR3 DNA sequence: TGTGCCAGCAGTAGTGACAGGGGTCCTGGGGAGACCCAGTACTTC.

This clonotype came up a few times. The chain carries TRBV6-1 and TRBJ2-7; D is unclear. The CDR3 contains 14 residues. The germline V gene has CDR1 MNHNS and CDR2 SASEGT. V was pared by 8 bases and J by 7 bases, with 21 bases between. The CDR3 DNA follows: TGTGCCAGCGGGATAGGCTTAAGGCTGCAGGAGCAGTACGTC. Translating gives CASGIGLRLQEQYV.

In its sample, this clonotype was seen many times. The V call is TRBV5-1, the J call TRBJ2-7; no clear D. Germline lookup yields CDR1 SGHRS and CDR2 YFSETQ. The CDR3 runs 14 residues. V lost 4 bases and J lost 4, with 15 bases in between. The CDR3: CASSTGYVGYEQYF. The CDR3 nucleotides are TGCGCCAGCAGCACCGGATACGTCGGGTACGAGCAGTACTTC.

This clonotype was detected a few times. This chain uses TRBV12-3 or TRBV12-4 with TRBJ2-2, with 7 bases lining up with TRBD2. The CDR3 consists of 15 residues. J gave up 2 bases and V 5 bases, and 5 bases lay outside the gene matches. The CDR3 nucleotides are TGTGCCAGCAGTAAAGCGGGACTTAACACCGGGGAGCTGTTTTTT. It yields the protein CASSKAGLNTGELFF.

This clonotype turned up a few times. This rearrangement joins TRBV3-1 to TRBJ2-7; tentative D call: TRBD2 (7 bases). This CDR3 spans 15 amino acids. V lost 1 base to trimming and J lost 7 bases, with 17 bases between them. Germline assignment: CDR1 LGHDT and CDR2 YNNKEL (reference sequence). CDR3 residues: CASSQGRGGAREQYF. CDR3 DNA: TGTGCCAGCAGCCAAGGTCGTGGGGGGGCACGGGAGCAGTACTTC.

This clonotype was detected only a few times. This chain joins TRBV19 and TRBJ1-1; D is ambiguous. The CDR3 contains 17 residues. The V and J ends lost 2 bases and 0 bases respectively, with 16 bases between them. Germline-derived CDR1 and CDR2 are LNHDA and SQIVND (reference sequence). The DNA of the CDR3 is TGTGCCAGTAGTATAAGCCTTCGGGAGGGCATGAACACTGAAGCTTTCTTT. Translating it yields CASSISLREGMNTEAFF.

This clonotype occurred a few times. The chain combines TRBV5-1 with TRBJ1-3, with D maybe TRBD1 (6 bases). The CDR3 has 15 residues. V was trimmed by 1 base and J by 4 bases, leaving 12 bases between them. CDR1 is SGHRS, CDR2 YFSETQ, per germline. CDR3 in DNA: TGCGCCAGCAGCTTGATGGGGGCTGCGGGAAACACCATATATTTT. Encoded protein: CASSLMGAAGNTIYF.

This clonotype has a count of ten or more. The chain carries TRBV20-1 and TRBJ2-7; TRBD2 matches at 16 bases. The CDR3 contains 17 residues. CDR1 DFQATT and CDR2 SNEGSKA come from the germline V gene (reference sequence). Trimming at V came to 6 bases and at J to 7 bases, leaving 15 bases not matched to a gene. CDR3 residues: CSAPGLAGGPSYGEQYF. The DNA of the CDR3 is TGCAGTGCCCCGGGACTAGCGGGAGGGCCCTCCTACGGGGAGCAGTACTTC.

At least ten counts were recorded for this clonotype. J is TRBJ1-2 and V is TRBV4-3, with D perhaps matching TRBD1 (6 bases). Trimming took 1 base from V and 6 from J, leaving 12 bases between them. Germline CDR1 reads LGHNA; CDR2 reads YSLEER. The CDR3 runs to 14 residues. CDR3 DNA sequence: TGCGCCAGCAGCCAAGGCCCAGGGGTCCATGGCTACACCTTC. It is translated as CASSQGPGVHGYTF.

This clonotype occurred many times. The chain combines TRBV10-3 with TRBJ2-1; 7 bases fit TRBD2. This CDR3 is 12 amino acids long. CDR1 is ENHRY, CDR2 SYGVKD, per germline. The V and J ends lost 3 bases and 7 bases, in that order; junction bases with no gene match: 0. This chain's CDR3 is CAISDGGNEQFF. The CDR3 DNA reads as TGTGCCATCAGTGACGGGGGGAATGAGCAGTTCTTC.

Ten or more counts support this clonotype. This sequence joins TRBV7-9 and TRBJ1-1, with D possibly being TRBD1 (6 bases). Germline V gene data show CDR1 as SEHNR and CDR2 as FQNEAQ (reference sequence). The length of the CDR3 is 13 residues. V lost 1 base and J lost 3, with 6 bases in between. This chain's CDR3 is CASSLGTDTEAFF. The CDR3 nucleotides are TGTGCCAGCAGCTTAGGGACAGACACTGAAGCTTTCTTT.

This clonotype showed up many times. One end of the junction fails to match germline, which may point to a read error. The chain joins TRBV5-1 to TRBJ2-6; D ambiguous. This CDR3 has 14 residues. Germline CDR1 SGHRS, CDR2 YFSETQ. In DNA form, the CDR3 reads TGCGCCAGCACTCTTCTCTCTGAGGCCAACGTCCTGACTTTC. Protein product: CASTLLSEANVLTF. The entire variable domain, with the rest obtained from reference TRBV5-1 and TRBJ2-6, is as follows: KAGVTQTPRYLIKTRGQQVTLSCSPISGHRSVSWYQQTPGQGLQFLFEYFSETQRNKGNFPGRFSGRQFSNSRSEMNVSTLELGDSALYLCASTLLSEANVLTFGAGSRLTVL.